Below, 9 T cell receptor beta chains from the same sample are listed, as sequenced in a study of esophageal squamous cell carcinoma under preoperative chemotherapy. TCRdb ran MiXCR on the PCR reads and lists one entry per CDR3 protein. The sample yields about 32,000 distinct CDR3 sequences, around 49% seen once. Documented time point: after preoperative PTX-NDP chemotherapy. This sample was gathered from a patient given preoperative chemotherapy. The source is a human donor with esophageal squamous cell carcinoma. The donor label of this sample is uncertain.

The rearrangement links TRBV18 to TRBJ2-2; TRBD1 matches at 11 bases. V was clipped by 6 bases and J by 6 bases; unmatched bases: 3. CDR1 is KGHSH, CDR2 LQKENI, per germline. The CDR3 covers 14 residues. The CDR3 loop is CASSLGQGAGELFF. CDR3 DNA: TGTGCCAGCTCGCTGGGACAGGGGGCCGGGGAGCTGTTTTTT.

This clonotype was recorded a few times. The gene calls are TRBV7-9 and TRBJ2-1; TRBD2 matches 7 bases. Germline trimming cut 5 bases from V and 7 bases from J; bases unmatched to any gene: 11. The CDR3 runs to 15 residues. Per the germline V gene, CDR1 is SEHNR and CDR2 is FQNEAQ (reference sequence). CDR3 amino acids: CASSQGSGRRNEQFF. The CDR3 DNA reads as TGTGCCAGCAGCCAAGGGTCCGGGAGGAGGAATGAGCAGTTCTTC.

This clonotype was detected a few times. The chain is built from TRBV12-3 or TRBV12-4 and TRBJ2-5, with a tentative D call TRBD2 (6 bases). The CDR3 has 12 amino acids. Trimming took 6 bases from V and 4 from J, leaving 9 bases between them. CDR3 region: CASSPGRETQYF. The CDR3 DNA follows: TGTGCCAGCAGCCCCGGGAGAGAGACCCAGTACTTC.

There are a few counts of this clonotype. The chain employs TRBV7-3 and TRBJ2-1; D call uncertain. V was pared by 1 base and J by 7 bases, with 14 bases between. Germline V CDR1 and CDR2: SGHTA, FQGTGA. The CDR3 spans 15 residues. CDR3 DNA: TGTGCCAGCAGCTTAAGTGCGGAGCCCGGGAATGAGCAGTTCTTC. Translating it yields CASSLSAEPGNEQFF.

About this clonotype: Relative to the germline gene, one junction end is altered; a read error may explain this. The chain links TRBV7-9 to TRBJ1-2; no clear D. The length of the CDR3 is 14 residues. Germline CDR1 reads SEHNR; CDR2 reads FQNEAQ (reference sequence). Here the CDR3 reads CASSRAGVNNGAIF. CDR3 DNA: TGTGCCAGCAGCCGTGCTGGGGTGAACAATGGCGCCATCTTC.

A note on this clonotype: Mismatch with germline at one junction end may stem from a read error. This chain uses TRBV12-3 or TRBV12-4 with TRBJ2-3; TRBD1 or TRBD2 may be the D gene (6 bases each). The CDR3 sequence is 16 residues long. The CDR3 sequence: CASAGTGGRAPDTQYF. In DNA form, the CDR3 reads TGTGCCAGCGCGGGTACTGGGGGGCGGGCCCCAGATACCCAGTATTTC.

By proportion, this clonotype is medium-sized. V and J are TRBV7-2 and TRBJ2-7; 9 bases line up with TRBD2. Germline lookup yields CDR1 SGHTA and CDR2 FQGNSA. The CDR3 runs to 15 residues. After removal of 1 base from V and 3 bases from J, the junction contained 4 bases not matched to a gene. The CDR3 sequence is CASSLGGGGDYEQYF. CDR3 bases: TGTGCCAGCAGCTTAGGTGGCGGGGGGGACTACGAGCAGTACTTC.

With regard to this clonotype: A read error may account for a junction end that differs from germline. The chain is built from TRBV7-6 and TRBJ2-3; TRBD2 agrees at 10 bases. The V gene's germline CDR1 is SGHVS and CDR2 FNYEAQ. The CDR3 has 17 amino acids. The CDR3 DNA reads as TGTGCCAGCAGCTTACTTCGAGCGGGGGGGAGCACAGATGCGCAGTATTTT. Protein product: CASSLLRAGGSTDAQYF.

As for this clonotype: A junction end diverges from the germline sequence, so it may reflect a read error. The chain links TRBV7-8 to TRBJ2-2; D may be TRBD2 (7 bases). The germline V gene encodes CDR1 SGHVS and CDR2 FQNEAQ. The CDR3 consists of 16 residues. The CDR3 loop is CASSRLRGASTDTLYF. The CDR3 DNA follows: TGTGCCAGCAGCCGCCTACGGGGGGCAAGCACAGATACGCTGTATTTT.